The next 5 T cell receptor beta chains were all read from a single sample in a study of graft-versus-host responses after intestinal transplantation. Libraries were prepared by immunoSEQ multiplex PCR; TCRdb keeps only in-frame clonotypes and omits some of them. The sample lists 75,000 to 95,000 clones; about 92% were seen once. The antigens for these receptors are not known. Sample: unstimulated CD8+ T cells sorted from spleen or lymph node cells, taken before intestinal transplant. All receptors come from a human donor who received an intestinal transplant.

The chain joins TRBV11-1 to TRBJ2-7; a weak D match, TRBD1 (6 bases). Trimming took 1 base from V and 2 from J, leaving 9 bases between them. From germline, CDR1 is SGHAT and CDR2 FQDESV (reference sequence). The CDR3 runs to 14 residues. CDR3 sequence reads: CASSLGQVAYEQYF. The CDR3 DNA is TGTGCCAGCAGCTTAGGACAGGTTGCCTACGAGCAGTACTTC. The entire variable domain, with the rest obtained from reference TRBV11-1 and TRBJ2-7, is as follows: EAEVAQSPRYKITEKSQAVAFWCDPISGHATLYWYRQILGQGPELLVQFQDESVVDDSQLPKDRFSAERLKGVDSTLKIQPAELGDSAMYLCASSLGQVAYEQYFGPGTRLTVT.

This sequence joins TRBV10-2 and TRBJ2-5; 10 nucleotides align to TRBD1. Germline trimming cut 5 bases from V and 5 bases from J; bases unmatched to any gene: 5. Germline V gene data show CDR1 as WSHSY and CDR2 as SAAADI. This CDR3 contains 14 residues. CDR3: CASSLTGGGETQYF. CDR3 DNA sequence: TGCGCCAGCAGTTTGACAGGGGGCGGGGAGACCCAGTACTTC.

The CDR3 region is CASTIAGRDEQFF. The DNA for the CDR3 is TGTGCCAGCACGATCGCAGGGAGGGATGAGCAGTTCTTC. The V and J genes are TRBV7-9 and TRBJ2-1, with 7 bases lining up with TRBD2. The V and J ends lost 7 bases and 8 bases, in that order; junction bases with no gene match: 8. Germline CDR1 SEHNR, CDR2 FQNEAQ (reference sequence). This CDR3 region has 13 residues.

The CDR3 reads CASSPQGYYGYTF. DNA of the CDR3: TGTGCCAGTTCTCCACAGGGATACTATGGCTACACCTTC. This chain connects TRBV27 to TRBJ1-2, with a weak D call TRBD1 (6 bases). The CDR3 runs to 13 residues. Germline V gives CDR1 MNHEY, CDR2 SMNVEV (reference sequence). V was trimmed by 9 bases and J by 3 bases, leaving 14 bases between them.

The chain is built from TRBV10-2 and TRBJ2-7, with D tentatively TRBD2 (6 bases). The CDR3 extends over 13 amino acids. Germline values: CDR1 WSHSY, CDR2 SAAADI. Trimming removed 4 bases from V and 3 bases from J, with 10 bases in between. CDR3 loop: CASSAEGSYEQYF. In nucleotides, the CDR3 is TGCGCCAGCAGTGCGGAGGGTAGCTACGAGCAGTACTTC.